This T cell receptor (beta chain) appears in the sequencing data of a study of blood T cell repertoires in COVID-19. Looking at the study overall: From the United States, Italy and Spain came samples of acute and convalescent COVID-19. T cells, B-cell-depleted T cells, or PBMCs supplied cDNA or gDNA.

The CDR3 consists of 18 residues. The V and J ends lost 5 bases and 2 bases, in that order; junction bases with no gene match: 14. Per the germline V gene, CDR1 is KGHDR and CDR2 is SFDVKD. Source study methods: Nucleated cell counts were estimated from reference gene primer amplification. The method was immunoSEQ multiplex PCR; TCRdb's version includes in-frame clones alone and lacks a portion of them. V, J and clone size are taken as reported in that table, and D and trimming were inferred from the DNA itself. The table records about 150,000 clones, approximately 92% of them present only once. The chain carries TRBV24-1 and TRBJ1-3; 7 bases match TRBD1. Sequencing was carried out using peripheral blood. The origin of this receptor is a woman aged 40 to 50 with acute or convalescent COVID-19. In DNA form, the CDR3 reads TGTGCCACCAGTGGTTCCACACAACACGACAGGGCTGGAAACACCATATATTTT. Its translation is CATSGSTQHDRAGNTIYF.